This TCR beta chain was identified in a study of T cell repertoires in cytomegalovirus infection. Whole-study context: Through public TCR beta signatures, both CMV infection and matching HLA type were indicated.

Germline CDR1 is DFQATT and CDR2 is SNEGSKA (reference sequence). The CDR3 is made up of 17 amino acids. V dropped 6 bases and J dropped 4; count of bases not matched to a gene: 15. Study results and limitations: Adding up the frequency of public TCR beta families identified people who carried CMV plus the relevant HLA. Within the response measured ex vivo, HLA-C-restricted CMV-specific TCR beta clonotypes were dominant.

TCRdb re-derived calls from the reads in MiXCR, one entry per CDR3 protein. The table has roughly 230,000 distinct CDR3 sequences, 17% seen once. With respect to this clonotype: The antigen is unknown.

What was sequenced was CD8+ T cells from PBMCs. This TCR was recovered from a human donor in good health (CMV status not recorded). Some clones in this sample may be carry-over from other donors' samples. This rearrangement joins TRBV20-1 to TRBJ2-1, with 10 bases matching TRBD2. CDR3 residues: CSAAKLAGPSFYNEQFF. The CDR3 DNA reads as TGCAGTGCCGCAAAACTAGCGGGGCCATCGTTTTACAATGAGCAGTTCTTC.